This record concerns one T cell receptor beta chain sequence. No antigen is known for it. A much larger clonotype is one base distant, so this may be a read error. The data are from a study of response to subunit inactivated influenza vaccine. Whole-study results and caveats: Each seasonal influenza vaccination recruits few new T cells, the authors suggested.

The CDR3 contains 15 residues. TCRdb re-derived calls from the RT-PCR reads in MiXCR, one entry per CDR3 protein. The sample contains some 800,000 distinct CDR3 sequences, around 20% of which appear only once. The TCR was taken from a man aged 45 to 65 who received an inactivated influenza vaccine. The chain links TRBV12-3 or TRBV12-4 to TRBJ2-3; either TRBD1 or TRBD2 may supply D (6 bases each). Sequences were derived from PBMCs from blood, sampled about 5 days after vaccination. This CDR3 is CASSFYGGRTGTQYF. The CDR3 region has the DNA TGTGCCAGCAGTTTTTACGGGGGCCGCACAGGTACGCAGTATTTT.